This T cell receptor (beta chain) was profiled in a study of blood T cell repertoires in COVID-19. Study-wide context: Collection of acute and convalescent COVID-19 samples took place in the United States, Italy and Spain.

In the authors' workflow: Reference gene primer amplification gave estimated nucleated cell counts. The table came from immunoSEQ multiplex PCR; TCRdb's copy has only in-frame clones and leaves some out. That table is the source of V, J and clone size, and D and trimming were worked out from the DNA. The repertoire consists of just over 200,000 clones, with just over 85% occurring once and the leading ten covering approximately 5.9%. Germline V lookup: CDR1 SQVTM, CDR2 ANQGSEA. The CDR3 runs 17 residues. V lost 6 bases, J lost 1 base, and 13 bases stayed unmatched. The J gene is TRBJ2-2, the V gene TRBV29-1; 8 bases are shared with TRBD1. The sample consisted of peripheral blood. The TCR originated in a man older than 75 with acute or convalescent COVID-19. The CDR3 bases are TGCAGCGTGCCCCAAATTGCCGGGACAGGGAACACCGGGGAGCTGTTTTTT. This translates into CSVPQIAGTGNTGELFF.